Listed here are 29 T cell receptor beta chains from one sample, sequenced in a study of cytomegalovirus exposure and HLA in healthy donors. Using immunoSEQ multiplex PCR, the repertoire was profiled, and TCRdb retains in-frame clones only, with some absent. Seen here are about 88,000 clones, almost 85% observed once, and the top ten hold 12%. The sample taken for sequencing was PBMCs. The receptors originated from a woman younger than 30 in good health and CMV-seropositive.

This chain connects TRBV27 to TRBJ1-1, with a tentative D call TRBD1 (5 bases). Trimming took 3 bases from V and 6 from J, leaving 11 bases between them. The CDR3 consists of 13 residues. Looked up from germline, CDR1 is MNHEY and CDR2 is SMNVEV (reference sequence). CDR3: CASSFNQGSEAFF. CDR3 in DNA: TGTGCCAGCAGTTTCAACCAGGGATCTGAAGCTTTCTTT.

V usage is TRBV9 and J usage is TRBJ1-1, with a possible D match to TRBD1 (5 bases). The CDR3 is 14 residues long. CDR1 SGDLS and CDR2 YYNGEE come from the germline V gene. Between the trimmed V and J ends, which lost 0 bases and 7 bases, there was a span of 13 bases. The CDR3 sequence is CASSVEGEDIEAFF. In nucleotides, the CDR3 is TGTGCCAGCAGCGTAGAAGGGGAGGACATTGAAGCTTTCTTT.

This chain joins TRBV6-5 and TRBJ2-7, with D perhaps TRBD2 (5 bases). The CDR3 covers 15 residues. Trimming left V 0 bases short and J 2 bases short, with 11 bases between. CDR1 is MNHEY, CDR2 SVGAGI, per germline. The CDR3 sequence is CASSYSSGSPYEQYF. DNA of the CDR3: TGTGCCAGCAGTTACTCTTCGGGGAGCCCCTACGAGCAGTACTTC.

This CDR3 is CASSQDFAGNNIQYF. The CDR3 nucleotides are TGCGCCAGCAGCCAAGATTTTGCGGGGAACAACATTCAGTACTTC. V and J are TRBV4-1 and TRBJ2-4; a possible D gene is TRBD2 (6 bases). Germline CDR1 and CDR2: MGHRA and YSYEKL. The CDR3 consists of 15 residues. Trimming left V 0 bases short and J 7 bases short, with 13 bases between.

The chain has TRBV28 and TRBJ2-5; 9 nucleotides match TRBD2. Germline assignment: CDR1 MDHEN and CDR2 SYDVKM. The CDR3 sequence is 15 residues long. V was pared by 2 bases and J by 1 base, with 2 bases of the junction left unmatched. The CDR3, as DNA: TGTGCCAGCAGTTTACGGCGGGGGGGCCAAGAGACCCAGTACTTC. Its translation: CASSLRRGGQETQYF.

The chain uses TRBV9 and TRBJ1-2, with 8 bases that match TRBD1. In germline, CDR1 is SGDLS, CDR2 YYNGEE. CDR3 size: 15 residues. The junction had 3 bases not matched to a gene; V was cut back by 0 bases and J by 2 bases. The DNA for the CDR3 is TGTGCCAGCAGCGTAGAGGCAGGGGGCAACTATGGCTACACCTTC. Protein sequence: CASSVEAGGNYGYTF.

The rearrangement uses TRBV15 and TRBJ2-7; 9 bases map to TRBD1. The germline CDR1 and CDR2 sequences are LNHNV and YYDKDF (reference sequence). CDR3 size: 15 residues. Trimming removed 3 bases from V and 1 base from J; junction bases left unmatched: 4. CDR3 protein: CATSRAGQGSYEQYF. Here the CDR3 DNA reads TGTGCCACCAGCAGGGCGGGACAGGGATCCTACGAGCAGTACTTC.

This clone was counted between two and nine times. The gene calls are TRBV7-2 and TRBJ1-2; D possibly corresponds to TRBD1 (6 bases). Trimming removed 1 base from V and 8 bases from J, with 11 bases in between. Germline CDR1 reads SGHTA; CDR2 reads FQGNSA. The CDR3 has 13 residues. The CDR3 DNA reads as TGTGCCAGCAGCTTAGGTACAGGGCACGGCTACACCTTC. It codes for CASSLGTGHGYTF.

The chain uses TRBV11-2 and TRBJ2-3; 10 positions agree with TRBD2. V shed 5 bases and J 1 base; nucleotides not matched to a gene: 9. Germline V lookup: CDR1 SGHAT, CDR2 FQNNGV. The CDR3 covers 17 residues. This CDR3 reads CASSPIGSGGGTDTQYF. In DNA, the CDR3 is TGTGCCAGCAGCCCCATTGGGAGCGGGGGGGGCACAGATACGCAGTATTTT. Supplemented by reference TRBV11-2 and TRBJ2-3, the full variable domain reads EAGVAQSPRYKIIEKRQSVAFWCNPISGHATLYWYQQILGQGPKLLIQFQNNGVVDDSQLPKDRFSAERLKGVDSTLKIQPAKLEDSAVYLCASSPIGSGGGTDTQYFGPGTRLTVL.

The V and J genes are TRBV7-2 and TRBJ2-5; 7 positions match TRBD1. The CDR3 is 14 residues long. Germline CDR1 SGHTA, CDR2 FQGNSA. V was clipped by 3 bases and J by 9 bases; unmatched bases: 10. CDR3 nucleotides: TGTGCCAGCAGCTTGGAAGGGGGCCGGAGTTCCCAGTACTTC. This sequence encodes CASSLEGGRSSQYF. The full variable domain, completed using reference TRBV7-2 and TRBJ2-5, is GAGVSQSPSNKVTEKGKDVELRCDPISGHTALYWYRQSLGQGLEFLIYFQGNSAPDKSGLPSDRFSAERTGGSVSTLTIQRTQQEDSAVYLCASSLEGGRSSQYFGPGTRLLVL.

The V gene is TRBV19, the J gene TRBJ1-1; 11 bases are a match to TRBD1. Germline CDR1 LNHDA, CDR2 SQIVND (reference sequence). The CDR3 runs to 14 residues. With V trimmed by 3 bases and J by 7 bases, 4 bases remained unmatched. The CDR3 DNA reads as TGTGCCAGTAGTATCCGGGACAGGGGGAATGAAGCTTTCTTT. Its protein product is CASSIRDRGNEAFF.

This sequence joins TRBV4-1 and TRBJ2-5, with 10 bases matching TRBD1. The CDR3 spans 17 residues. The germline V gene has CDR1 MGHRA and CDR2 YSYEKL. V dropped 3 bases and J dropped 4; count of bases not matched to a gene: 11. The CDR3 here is CASSQLDRGRMVETQYF. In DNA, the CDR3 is TGCGCCAGCAGCCAGCTAGACAGGGGGCGTATGGTAGAGACCCAGTACTTC.

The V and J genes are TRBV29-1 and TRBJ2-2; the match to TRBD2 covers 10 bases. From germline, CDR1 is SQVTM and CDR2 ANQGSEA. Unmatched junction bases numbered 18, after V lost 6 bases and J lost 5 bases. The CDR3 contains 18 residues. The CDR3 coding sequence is TGCAGCGTCCGACAACCGGGACTAGCGCCGCCGACGACCGGGGAGCTGTTTTTT. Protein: CSVRQPGLAPPTTGELFF.

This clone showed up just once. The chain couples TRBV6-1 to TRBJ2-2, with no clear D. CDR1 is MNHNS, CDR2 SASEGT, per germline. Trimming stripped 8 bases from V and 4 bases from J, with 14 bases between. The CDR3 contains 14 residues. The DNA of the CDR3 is TGTGCCAGCCCCCCAGCCAGGATCACCGGGGAGCTGTTTTTT. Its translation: CASPPARITGELFF.

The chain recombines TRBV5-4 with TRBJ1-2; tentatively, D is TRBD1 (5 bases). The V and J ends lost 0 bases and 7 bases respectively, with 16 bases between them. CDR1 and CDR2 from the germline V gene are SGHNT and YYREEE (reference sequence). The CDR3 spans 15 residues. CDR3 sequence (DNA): TGTGCCAGCAGCTTGGGGGCAGGGTCGGATGGTGGCTACACCTTC. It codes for CASSLGAGSDGGYTF.

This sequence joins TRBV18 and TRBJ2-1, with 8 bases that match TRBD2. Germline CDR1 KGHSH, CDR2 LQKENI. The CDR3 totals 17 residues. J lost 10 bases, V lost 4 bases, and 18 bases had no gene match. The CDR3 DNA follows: TGTGCCAGCTCACTAACCCTCGAGCGGGGGTCCCCCTTCGAGCAGTTCTTC. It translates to CASSLTLERGSPFEQFF.

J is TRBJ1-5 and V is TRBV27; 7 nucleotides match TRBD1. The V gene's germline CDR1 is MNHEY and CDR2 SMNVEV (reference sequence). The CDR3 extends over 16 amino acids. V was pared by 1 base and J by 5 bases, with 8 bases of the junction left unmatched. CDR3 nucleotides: TGTGCCAGCAGTTTATGGTGGCAGGGGGAGCATCAGCCCCAGCATTTT. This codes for CASSLWWQGEHQPQHF.

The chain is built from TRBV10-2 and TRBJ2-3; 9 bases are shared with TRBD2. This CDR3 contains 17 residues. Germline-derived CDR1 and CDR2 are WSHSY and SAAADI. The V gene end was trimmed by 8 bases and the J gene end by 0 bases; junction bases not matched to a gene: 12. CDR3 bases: TGCGCCAGCTGGTGGGTAGCGGGGGCCCATAGCACAGATACGCAGTATTTT. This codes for CASWWVAGAHSTDTQYF.

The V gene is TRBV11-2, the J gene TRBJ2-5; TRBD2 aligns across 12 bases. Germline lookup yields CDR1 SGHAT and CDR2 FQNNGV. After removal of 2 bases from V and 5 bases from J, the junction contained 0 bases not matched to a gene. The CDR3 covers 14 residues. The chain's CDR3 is CASSLLAGGETQYF. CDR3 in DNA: TGTGCCAGCAGCTTACTAGCGGGGGGGGAGACCCAGTACTTC.

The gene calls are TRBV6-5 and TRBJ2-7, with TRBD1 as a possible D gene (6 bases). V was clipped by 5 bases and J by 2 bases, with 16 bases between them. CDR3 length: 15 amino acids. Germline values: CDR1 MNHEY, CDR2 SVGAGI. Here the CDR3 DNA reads TGTGCCAGCAGTACACCTCAGGGGCGGGCCTACGAGCAGTACTTC. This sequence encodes CASSTPQGRAYEQYF.

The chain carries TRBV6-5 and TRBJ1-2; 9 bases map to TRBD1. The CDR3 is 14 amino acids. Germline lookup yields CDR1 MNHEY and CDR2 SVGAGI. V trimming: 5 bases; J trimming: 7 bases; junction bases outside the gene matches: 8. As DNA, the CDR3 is TGTGCCAGCAGTCACAGGGGGCGCTGGGTTGGCTACACCTTC. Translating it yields CASSHRGRWVGYTF.

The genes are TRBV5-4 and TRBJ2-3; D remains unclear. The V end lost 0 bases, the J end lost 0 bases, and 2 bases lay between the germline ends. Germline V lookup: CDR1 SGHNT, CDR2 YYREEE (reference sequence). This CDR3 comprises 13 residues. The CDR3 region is CASSLASTDTQYF. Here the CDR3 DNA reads TGTGCCAGCAGCTTGGCGAGCACAGATACGCAGTATTTT.

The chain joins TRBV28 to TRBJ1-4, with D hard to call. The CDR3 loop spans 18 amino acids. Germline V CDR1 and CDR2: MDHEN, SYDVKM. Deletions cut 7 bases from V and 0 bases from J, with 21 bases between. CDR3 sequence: CASTIMGSLKATNEKLFF. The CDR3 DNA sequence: TGTGCCAGCACCATAATGGGTTCACTAAAAGCAACTAATGAAAAACTGTTTTTT.

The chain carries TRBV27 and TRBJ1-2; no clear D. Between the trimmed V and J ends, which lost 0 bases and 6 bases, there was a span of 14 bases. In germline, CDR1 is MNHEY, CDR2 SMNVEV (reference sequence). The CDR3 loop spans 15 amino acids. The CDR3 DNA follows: TGTGCCAGCAGTTTATCGGTCCAGGTAATTGATGGCTACACCTTC. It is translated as CASSLSVQVIDGYTF.

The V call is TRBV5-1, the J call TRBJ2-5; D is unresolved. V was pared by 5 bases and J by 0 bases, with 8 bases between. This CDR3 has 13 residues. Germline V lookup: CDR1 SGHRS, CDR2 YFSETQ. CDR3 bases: TGCGCCAGCAGTTTGCTAGACCAAGAGACCCAGTACTTC. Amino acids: CASSLLDQETQYF.

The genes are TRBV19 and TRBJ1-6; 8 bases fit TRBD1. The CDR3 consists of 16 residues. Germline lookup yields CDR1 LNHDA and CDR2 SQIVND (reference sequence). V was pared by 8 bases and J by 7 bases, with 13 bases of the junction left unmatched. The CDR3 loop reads CASQTGGNRANSPLHF. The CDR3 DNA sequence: TGTGCCAGTCAAACAGGGGGGAATAGGGCAAATTCACCCCTCCACTTT.

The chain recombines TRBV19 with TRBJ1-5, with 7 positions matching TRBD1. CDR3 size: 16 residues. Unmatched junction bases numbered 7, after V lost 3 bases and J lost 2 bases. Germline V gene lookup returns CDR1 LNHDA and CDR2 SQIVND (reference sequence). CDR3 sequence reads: CASSIGATGGNQPQHF. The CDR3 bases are TGTGCCAGTAGTATCGGAGCCACAGGGGGCAATCAGCCCCAGCATTTT.

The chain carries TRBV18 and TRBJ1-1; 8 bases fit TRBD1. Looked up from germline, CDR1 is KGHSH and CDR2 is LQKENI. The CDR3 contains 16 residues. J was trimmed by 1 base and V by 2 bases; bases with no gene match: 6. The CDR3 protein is CASSPGRGRENTEAFF. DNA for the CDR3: TGTGCCAGCTCACCAGGCAGGGGGCGCGAGAACACTGAAGCTTTCTTT.

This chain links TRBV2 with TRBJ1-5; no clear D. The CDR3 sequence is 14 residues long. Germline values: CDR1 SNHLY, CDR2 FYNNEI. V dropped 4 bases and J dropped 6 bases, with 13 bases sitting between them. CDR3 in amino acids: CASSGEGAGQPQHF. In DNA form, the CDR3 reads TGTGCCAGCAGTGGAGAGGGTGCAGGTCAGCCCCAGCATTTT.